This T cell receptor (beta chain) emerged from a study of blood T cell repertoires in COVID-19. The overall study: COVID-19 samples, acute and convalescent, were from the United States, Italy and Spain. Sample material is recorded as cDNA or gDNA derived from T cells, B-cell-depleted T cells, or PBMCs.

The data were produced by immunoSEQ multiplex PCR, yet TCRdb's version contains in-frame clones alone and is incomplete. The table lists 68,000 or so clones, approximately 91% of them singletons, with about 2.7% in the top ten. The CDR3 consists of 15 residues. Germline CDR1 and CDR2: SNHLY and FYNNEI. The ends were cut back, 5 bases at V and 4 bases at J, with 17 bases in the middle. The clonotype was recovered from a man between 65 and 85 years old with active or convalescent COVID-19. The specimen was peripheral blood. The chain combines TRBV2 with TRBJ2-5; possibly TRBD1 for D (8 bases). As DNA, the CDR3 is TGTGCCAGCAGTCCCGGACAGGGAGGGTTAGAGACCCAGTACTTC. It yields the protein CASSPGQGGLETQYF.